A selection of T cell receptor beta chains follows, all from one sample in a study of T cell responses to AZD1222 COVID-19 vaccine. Repertoires were generated with immunoSEQ multiplex PCR, while TCRdb's copy carries only in-frame clones and drops some. The table lists 130,000 to 150,000 clones, approximately 90% of them singletons. The material sequenced was peripheral blood, taken on day 0 of AZD1222 vaccination. Receptors were obtained from an adult in good health. The CDR3 runs from the conserved cysteine through the conserved F or W. A D gene is named only where the DNA matches it firmly. Not all rows give a size; the values are once, few, many and, for expanded clones, a class.

CDR3aa | CDR3nt | v_gene | abundance | j_gene | d_gene
CASKRGKGEKLFF | TGTGCCAGCAAGCGAGGCAAGGGGGAAAAACTGTTTTTT | TRBV27 | NA | TRBJ1-4 | NA
CASAGGYGYTF | TGTGCCAGTGCTGGGGGCTATGGCTACACCTTC | TRBV19 | few | TRBJ1-2 | NA
CASSPRRTLNTEAFF | TGTGCCAGCAGCCCACGACGCACCTTGAACACTGAAGCTTTCTTT | TRBV16 | NA | TRBJ1-1 | NA
CASSSGQFYSYEQYF | TGTGCCAGCAGCTCCGGACAGTTCTACTCCTACGAGCAGTACTTC | TRBV7-6 | NA | TRBJ2-7 | NA
CASSQQATNEKLFF | TGCGCCAGCAGCCAACAAGCAACTAATGAAAAACTGTTTTTT | TRBV5-1 | NA | TRBJ1-4 | NA
CVRLYIKMGENQETQYF | TGTGTCAGACTCTACATTAAAATGGGGGAGAACCAAGAGACCCAGTACTTC | TRBV7-5 | NA | TRBJ2-5 | NA
CASSLSQGASNNYGYTF | TGTGCCAGCAGTTTATCCCAGGGGGCTAGCAATAACTATGGCTACACCTTC | TRBV28 | NA | TRBJ1-2 | TRBD1
CASSSGTPIPHEQYF | TGCGCCAGCAGCTCCGGGACCCCAATTCCGCACGAGCAGTACTTC | TRBV5-1 | NA | TRBJ2-7 | NA
CASSLGGQGEKLFF | TGCGCCAGCAGCTTGGGGGGCCAGGGTGAAAAACTGTTTTTT | TRBV5-1 | once | TRBJ1-4 | NA
CASSENYEQYF | TGTGCCAGCAGCGAAAATTACGAGCAGTACTTC | TRBV3-1/TRBV3-2 | NA | TRBJ2-7 | NA
CASSSTYSYNEQFF | TGCGCCAGCAGCTCCACTTACTCCTACAATGAGCAGTTCTTC | TRBV5-1 | NA | TRBJ2-1 | NA
CASIRWSPSSGRNPYNEQFF | TGTGCCAGCATCCGCTGGTCCCCTTCTAGCGGGAGGAACCCCTATAATGAGCAGTTCTTC | TRBV2 | NA | TRBJ2-1 | TRBD2
CASSQDWGGREYYGYTF | TGCGCCAGCAGCCAAGACTGGGGGGGCCGGGAATACTATGGCTACACCTTC | TRBV4-3 | NA | TRBJ1-2 | NA
CASSSRLAGVVDTQYF | TGTGCCAGCAGCTCCAGACTAGCGGGAGTGGTAGATACGCAGTATTTT | TRBV13 | NA | TRBJ2-3 | TRBD2
CASSLGPQGSYYGYTF | TGTGCCAGCAGCTTAGGCCCCCAGGGATCATACTATGGCTACACCTTC | TRBV11-2 | NA | TRBJ1-2 | NA
CASSFFQGLGTEAFF | TGTGCCAGCAGTTTTTTCCAGGGATTGGGCACTGAAGCTTTCTTT | TRBV28 | NA | TRBJ1-1 | NA
CASSTGRGQVEQYF | TGCGCCAGCAGTACAGGGAGGGGGCAAGTCGAGCAGTACTTC | TRBV10-1 | NA | TRBJ2-7 | NA
CASSPRLAGGQWSNEQYF | TGTGCCAGCAGCCCAAGACTAGCGGGGGGTCAATGGAGCAACGAGCAGTACTTC | TRBV9 | NA | TRBJ2-7 | TRBD2
CASSMRGAIGYGYTF | TGTGCCAGTAGTATGCGAGGGGCGATAGGGTATGGCTACACCTTC | TRBV19 | once | TRBJ1-2 | NA
CASSFNEQFF | TGTGCCAGCAGTTTCAATGAGCAGTTCTTC | TRBV28 | once | TRBJ2-1 | NA
CASSLARLAGRNEQFF | TGTGCCAGCAGCTTAGCACGGCTAGCGGGAAGGAATGAGCAGTTCTTC | TRBV7-6 | NA | TRBJ2-1 | TRBD2
CASSHGQGGLFF | TGTGCCAGCAGCCACGGGCAGGGTGGGTTGTTTTTT | TRBV11-3 | NA | TRBJ2-2 | NA
CASSVAGGQMNTEAFF | TGTGCCAGCAGCGTAGCTGGGGGGCAGATGAACACTGAAGCTTTCTTT | TRBV9 | once | TRBJ1-1 | NA
CASSATPGTGGSRELFF | TGTGCCAGCAGTGCCACTCCCGGGACAGGGGGTTCCAGGGAGCTGTTTTTT | TRBV27 | NA | TRBJ2-2 | TRBD1
CASSDRTWGTQGGGYTF | TGTGCCAGCAGTGATAGGACGTGGGGGACCCAGGGGGGTGGCTACACCTTC | TRBV2 | NA | TRBJ1-2 | TRBD1
CASSKRQGASETQYF | TGTGCCAGTAGTAAGAGGCAGGGGGCATCAGAGACCCAGTACTTC | TRBV19 | NA | TRBJ2-5 | TRBD1
CASSQSQGGNSPLHF | TGCGCCAGCAGCCAATCACAGGGAGGGAATTCACCCCTCCACTTT | TRBV5-1 | NA | TRBJ1-6 | NA
CASGEGFFEGYTF | TGTGCCAGCGGGGAGGGGTTCTTTGAAGGCTACACCTTC | TRBV2 | NA | TRBJ1-2 | NA